The 27 T cell receptor beta chains presented below share a single source sample, sequenced in a study of blood T cell repertoires in COVID-19. The repertoire was sequenced with immunoSEQ multiplex PCR; TCRdb's copy has only in-frame clones and lacks some. This table holds 65,000 to 70,000 clones, approximately 80% found once. Sequenced sample: peripheral blood. All receptors come from a human donor in a cohort sampled during active COVID-19.

The J gene is TRBJ1-1, the V gene TRBV5-4; weak D call: TRBD1 (6 bases). This CDR3 is 14 amino acids long. The V and J ends lost 4 bases and 4 bases respectively, with 14 bases between them. Looked up from germline, CDR1 is SGHNT and CDR2 is YYREEE (reference sequence). Here the CDR3 reads CASSHRQAPTEAFF. The CDR3 coding sequence is TGTGCCAGCAGCCATCGACAGGCGCCCACTGAAGCTTTCTTT.

V gene TRBV4-2 combines with J gene TRBJ2-6, with 9 nucleotides matching TRBD1. V gave up 1 base and J gave up 4 bases; unmatched junction bases: 8. The CDR3 consists of 18 residues. CDR1 and CDR2 (germline): LGHNA, YNFKEQ. The CDR3 nucleotides read TGTGCCAGCAGCCAAGGGACAGGGGAGCTCTCCGGGGCCAACGTCCTGACTTTC. As protein: CASSQGTGELSGANVLTF.

V and J are TRBV19 and TRBJ2-1; D possibly corresponds to TRBD2 (10 bases). The CDR3 contains 18 residues. Germline V CDR1 and CDR2: LNHDA, SQIVND (reference sequence). V was cut by 4 bases and J by 4 bases, with 23 bases left in between. CDR3 coding DNA: TGTGCCAGTAGTAAACAGGGGGCAAGGACTAGCGGATACAATGAGCAGTTCTTC. Protein: CASSKQGARTSGYNEQFF.

The chain joins TRBV18 to TRBJ1-5, with 10 bases lining up with TRBD1. CDR3 size: 15 residues. Losses at the gene ends were 3 bases for V and 7 bases for J; bases not matched to a gene: 6. The germline V gene has CDR1 KGHSH and CDR2 LQKENI. The CDR3 bases are TGTGCCAGCTCACCGGGACAGGGGAAGCTACAGCCCCAGCATTTT. Amino acids: CASSPGQGKLQPQHF. The variable domain in full, with the rest retrieved from reference TRBV18 and TRBJ1-5, is NAGVMQNPRHLVRRRGQEARLRCSPMKGHSHVYWYRQLPEEGLKFMVYLQKENIIDESGMPKERFSAEFPKEGPSILRIQQVVRGDSAAYFCASSPGQGKLQPQHFGDGTRLSIL.

The chain employs TRBV5-1 and TRBJ1-1; D ambiguous. The germline CDR1 and CDR2 sequences are SGHRS and YFSETQ. The V and J ends lost 2 bases and 6 bases respectively, with 20 bases between them. This CDR3 comprises 16 residues. Here the CDR3 reads CASSLRPYGFGSEAFF. CDR3 DNA sequence: TGCGCCAGCAGCTTAAGACCTTACGGGTTCGGGTCTGAAGCTTTCTTT.

J is TRBJ2-7 and V is TRBV11-2, with 11 bases matching TRBD2. From germline, CDR1 is SGHAT and CDR2 FQNNGV. J was trimmed by 4 bases and V by 5 bases; bases with no gene match: 7. The CDR3 contains 15 residues. The DNA of the CDR3 is TGTGCCAGCAGCAAAACTAGCGGGGGCGTGTACGAGCAGTACTTC. Translation: CASSKTSGGVYEQYF.

The J gene is TRBJ2-5, the V gene TRBV30, with 9 nucleotides matching TRBD2. The CDR3 runs 14 residues. The germline V gene has CDR1 GTSNPN and CDR2 SVGIG (reference sequence). V dropped 3 bases and J dropped 3; count of bases not matched to a gene: 5. CDR3 region: CAWRRGGVKETQYF. CDR3 bases: TGTGCCTGGAGACGCGGGGGGGTCAAAGAGACCCAGTACTTC. Based on the CDR3 plus reference TRBV30 and TRBJ2-5, the full variable domain is SQTIHQWPATLVQPVGSPLSLECTVEGTSNPNLYWYRQAAGRGLQLLFYSVGIGQISSEVPQNLSASRPQDRQFILSSKKLLLSDSGFYLCAWRRGGVKETQYFGPGTRLLVL.

As regards this clone: Other DNA sequences in the sample encode the same CDR3. CDR3 region: CASSLLAGGGNEQFF. The CDR3 bases are TGTGCCAGCAGCCTACTAGCGGGGGGAGGTAATGAGCAGTTCTTC. J is TRBJ2-1 and V is TRBV7-2, with 12 bases lining up with TRBD2. Per the germline V gene, CDR1 is SGHTA and CDR2 is FQGNSA. V lost 5 bases and J lost 7; bases outside the gene matches: 6. CDR3 length: 15 residues.

This clone was observed at least ten times. V is TRBV5-1 and J is TRBJ1-5, with TRBD1 as a possible D gene (6 bases). V was cut by 4 bases and J by 2 bases, with 13 bases left in between. The CDR3 extends over 15 amino acids. Germline lookup yields CDR1 SGHRS and CDR2 YFSETQ. CDR3 amino acids: CASSPTGGGNQPQHF. In nucleotides, the CDR3 is TGCGCCAGCAGCCCCACGGGGGGCGGCAATCAGCCCCAGCATTTT. The full variable domain, its missing parts supplied by reference TRBV5-1 and TRBJ1-5, is KAGVTQTPRYLIKTRGQQVTLSCSPISGHRSVSWYQQTPGQGLQFLFEYFSETQRNKGNFPGRFSGRQFSNSRSEMNVSTLELGDSALYLCASSPTGGGNQPQHFGDGTRLSIL.

The chain uses TRBV20-1 and TRBJ2-7, with D possibly TRBD2 on 5 matching bases. Germline V gene sequence: CDR1 DFQATT, CDR2 SNEGSKA (reference sequence). The CDR3 consists of 15 residues. V shed 3 bases and J shed 4 bases, with 19 bases lying between them. The CDR3 sequence: CSASRPFEGNYEQYF. CDR3 in DNA: TGCAGTGCTAGTCGGCCCTTCGAGGGAAATTACGAGCAGTACTTC.

This clone was counted between two and nine times. The chain recombines TRBV19 with TRBJ2-1, with 10 positions matching TRBD2. With V trimmed by 3 bases and J by 0 bases, 2 bases remained unmatched. The CDR3 sequence is 16 residues long. Germline V gene sequence: CDR1 LNHDA, CDR2 SQIVND (reference sequence). The CDR3 region has the DNA TGTGCCAGTAGTATCCCTAGCGGGAGCTCCTACAATGAGCAGTTCTTC. Protein: CASSIPSGSSYNEQFF.

The chain combines TRBV5-1 with TRBJ2-7; 10 bases line up with TRBD2. Germline assignment: CDR1 SGHRS and CDR2 YFSETQ. With V trimmed by 4 bases and J by 1 base, 5 bases remained unmatched. The CDR3 covers 15 residues. The CDR3 DNA follows: TGCGCCAGCAGCAGTGGGACTAGCGATTCCTACGAGCAGTACTTC. Translating it yields CASSSGTSDSYEQYF.

The CDR3 loop is CASSPNRRDGYTF. Here the CDR3 DNA reads TGTGCCAGCTCACCAAACAGGAGAGATGGCTACACCTTC. This chain connects TRBV18 to TRBJ1-2; the D gene is possibly TRBD1 (5 bases). The germline gives CDR1 KGHSH, CDR2 LQKENI. Trimming stripped 2 bases from V and 6 bases from J, with 10 bases between. This CDR3 has 13 residues.

The V gene is TRBV9, the J gene TRBJ2-3, with 8 bases that match TRBD1. With V trimmed by 0 bases and J by 5 bases, 8 bases remained unmatched. Germline lookup yields CDR1 SGDLS and CDR2 YYNGEE. The CDR3 has 16 residues. This CDR3 reads CASSVGRAGGVDTQYF. The CDR3 region has the DNA TGTGCCAGCAGCGTAGGGCGGGCAGGGGGCGTAGATACGCAGTATTTT.

This clone was detected only a few times. This chain connects TRBV6-5 to TRBJ1-6, with unresolved D. There are 14 residues in the CDR3. The V gene's germline CDR1 is MNHEY and CDR2 SVGAGI. Between the trimmed V and J ends, which lost 6 bases and 8 bases, there was a span of 14 bases. The CDR3 coding sequence is TGTGCCAGCAGCCCCGACATAACGGATTCACCCCTCCACTTT. This sequence encodes CASSPDITDSPLHF.

The genes are TRBV2 and TRBJ1-4, with a possible D match to TRBD1 (5 bases). The CDR3 runs to 15 residues. Germline V lookup: CDR1 SNHLY, CDR2 FYNNEI. Trimming took off 6 bases at V and 4 bases at J, with 15 bases between the two ends. The CDR3, as DNA: TGTGCCAGCAGGCTTGGGGGGTCAAATAATGAAAAACTGTTTTTT. Protein product: CASRLGGSNNEKLFF.

The genes are TRBV5-1 and TRBJ2-5; 9 nucleotides match TRBD2. The germline V gene encodes CDR1 SGHRS and CDR2 YFSETQ. The CDR3 extends over 15 amino acids. Trimming took 0 bases from V and 4 from J; bases not matched to a gene: 4. CDR3 region: CASSLGAAGGETQYF. The CDR3 DNA reads TGCGCCAGCAGCTTGGGGGCAGCGGGGGGAGAGACCCAGTACTTC. The whole variable domain, remainder taken from reference TRBV5-1 and TRBJ2-5, is KAGVTQTPRYLIKTRGQQVTLSCSPISGHRSVSWYQQTPGQGLQFLFEYFSETQRNKGNFPGRFSGRQFSNSRSEMNVSTLELGDSALYLCASSLGAAGGETQYFGPGTRLLVL.

The V and J genes are TRBV5-1 and TRBJ2-7; D might be TRBD1 (6 bases). This CDR3 spans 14 amino acids. V lost 0 bases and J 2 bases, leaving 9 bases between the germline ends. The germline V gene encodes CDR1 SGHRS and CDR2 YFSETQ. CDR3 in amino acids: CASSLEKGAYEQYF. The CDR3 DNA reads as TGCGCCAGCAGCTTGGAGAAGGGGGCCTACGAGCAGTACTTC.

This chain links TRBV2 with TRBJ2-5, with D perhaps TRBD1 (5 bases). The CDR3 is 12 residues long. The ends were cut back, 8 bases at V and 4 bases at J, with 11 bases in the middle. CDR1 is SNHLY, CDR2 FYNNEI, per germline. Here the CDR3 reads CASRREGETQYF. In DNA, the CDR3 is TGTGCCAGCCGCAGGGAAGGAGAGACCCAGTACTTC.

This clone was recorded once. V gene TRBV2 combines with J gene TRBJ1-3, with 7 bases aligning to TRBD1. This CDR3 contains 17 residues. The V and J ends lost 6 bases and 0 bases, in that order; junction bases with no gene match: 11. Germline V CDR1 and CDR2: SNHLY, FYNNEI. The DNA for the CDR3 is TGTGCCAGCAGACCTTGGGACAGAGCGAACTCTGGAAACACCATATATTTT. This sequence encodes CASRPWDRANSGNTIYF.

This clone was seen just once. This chain joins TRBV6-5 and TRBJ1-2; D unclear. The germline V gene encodes CDR1 MNHEY and CDR2 SVGAGI. This CDR3 is built from 13 residues. The germline V and J ends were trimmed by 5 bases and 0 bases, with 7 bases remaining between them. CDR3 sequence: CASSPLSNYGYTF. The CDR3 bases are TGTGCCAGCAGTCCGCTATCTAACTATGGCTACACCTTC.

The genes are TRBV7-9 and TRBJ2-5; 9 bases agree with TRBD2. With V trimmed by 2 bases and J by 1 base, 8 bases remained unmatched. CDR3 length equals 17 residues. The V gene's germline CDR1 is SEHNR and CDR2 FQNEAQ (reference sequence). CDR3 nucleotides: TGTGCCAGCAGCTTAAGCGGGGGGCGGGGTATCCAAGAGACCCAGTACTTC. This sequence encodes CASSLSGGRGIQETQYF.

The rearrangement links TRBV15 to TRBJ2-6; 7 nucleotides align to TRBD1. V lost 3 bases to trimming and J lost 0 bases; unmatched junction nucleotides: 8. Germline V gives CDR1 LNHNV, CDR2 YYDKDF (reference sequence). CDR3 length: 18 amino acids. The CDR3 sequence is CATSSPQGEFSGANVLTF. The CDR3 DNA follows: TGTGCCACCAGCAGCCCCCAGGGGGAGTTCTCTGGGGCCAACGTCCTGACTTTC.

This chain links TRBV11-3 with TRBJ2-5, with TRBD2 matching 7 bases. Germline V gives CDR1 SGHNT, CDR2 YENEEA. The CDR3 sequence is 16 residues long. Trimming removed 1 base from V and 2 bases from J; junction bases left unmatched: 7. CDR3 sequence: CASSLGPREGQETQYF. CDR3 DNA sequence: TGTGCCAGCAGCTTAGGACCCAGGGAGGGACAAGAGACCCAGTACTTC. Drawing the rest from reference TRBV11-3 and TRBJ2-5, the complete variable domain is EAGVVQSPRYKIIEKKQPVAFWCNPISGHNTLYWYLQNLGQGPELLIRYENEEAVDDSQLPKDRFSAERLKGVDSTLKIQPAELGDSAVYLCASSLGPREGQETQYFGPGTRLLVL.

This chain uses TRBV5-1 with TRBJ2-5, with TRBD1 matching over 7 bases. CDR3 length: 13 residues. CDR1 SGHRS and CDR2 YFSETQ come from the germline V gene. V dropped 4 bases and J dropped 3; count of bases not matched to a gene: 3. The CDR3 region is CASSAGTEETQYF. The CDR3 bases are TGCGCCAGCAGCGCAGGGACAGAAGAGACCCAGTACTTC. Variable domain in full (rest from reference TRBV5-1 and TRBJ2-5): KAGVTQTPRYLIKTRGQQVTLSCSPISGHRSVSWYQQTPGQGLQFLFEYFSETQRNKGNFPGRFSGRQFSNSRSEMNVSTLELGDSALYLCASSAGTEETQYFGPGTRLLVL.

The rearrangement joins TRBV6-2 or TRBV6-3 to TRBJ1-1; the D gene is possibly TRBD1 (5 bases). CDR3 size: 14 residues. The germline V and J ends were trimmed by 2 bases and 1 base, with 8 bases remaining between them. Germline V lookup: CDR1 MNHEY, CDR2 SVGEGT. CDR3 DNA: TGTGCCAGCAGTTACGGGCAGGGGAACACTGAAGCTTTCTTT. Translated, it gives CASSYGQGNTEAFF.

This clone was picked up many times. The V gene is TRBV5-6, the J gene TRBJ1-3; 8 positions agree with TRBD1. The V segment lost 4 bases and the J segment 3 bases; nucleotides outside the gene matches: 3. The CDR3 is 14 amino acids. Germline CDR1 and CDR2: SGHDT and YYEEEE. The CDR3 nucleotides read TGTGCCAGCAGCCTGGACAGGGTTGGAAACACCATATATTTT. Amino acids: CASSLDRVGNTIYF.